The next 27 T cell receptor beta chains were all read from a single sample in a study of T cells after yellow fever vaccination. TCRdb re-analysed the 5' RACE reads in MiXCR, keeping a single row per CDR3 protein. The data show 500,000 to 550,000 distinct CDR3 sequences, 20% to 25% seen once. The sample was PBMCs, taken about 21 days after the first yellow fever vaccination. Receptors were obtained from a man younger than 35 who received the YFV17D yellow fever vaccine.

This clonotype was found a few times. The chain uses TRBV20-1 and TRBJ2-5; 9 bases map to TRBD2. Germline values: CDR1 DFQATT, CDR2 SNEGSKA (reference sequence). The CDR3 is 13 amino acids. Losses at the gene ends were 6 bases for V and 4 bases for J; bases not matched to a gene: 6. CDR3 sequence (DNA): TGCAGTGCCCTAGCGGGAAAATCAGAGACCCAGTACTTC. Its translation: CSALAGKSETQYF.

This clonotype was counted only a few times. The J gene is TRBJ2-5, the V gene TRBV5-1, with 9 positions matching TRBD1. The germline V gene encodes CDR1 SGHRS and CDR2 YFSETQ. This CDR3 is built from 17 residues. The J segment lost 1 base and the V segment lost 4 bases, leaving 11 bases of the junction unmatched. For the CDR3, the DNA is TGCGCCAGCAGCCCGGCCGCTGGGACAGGGACCCAAGAGACCCAGTACTTC. Translation: CASSPAAGTGTQETQYF. Full variable domain (rest looked up from reference TRBV5-1 and TRBJ2-5): KAGVTQTPRYLIKTRGQQVTLSCSPISGHRSVSWYQQTPGQGLQFLFEYFSETQRNKGNFPGRFSGRQFSNSRSEMNVSTLELGDSALYLCASSPAAGTGTQETQYFGPGTRLLVL.

This clonotype was seen a handful of times. The V and J genes are TRBV6-2 or TRBV6-3 and TRBJ2-1, with 8 bases aligning to TRBD2. Per the germline V gene, CDR1 is MNHEY and CDR2 is SVGEGT. Germline trimming cut 6 bases from V and 8 bases from J; bases unmatched to any gene: 6. The CDR3 totals 13 residues. CDR3 bases: TGTGCCAGCAGCCCCGGACTAGCAGATGAGCAGTTCTTC. Translating it yields CASSPGLADEQFF.

The chain combines TRBV24-1 with TRBJ2-1; 8 bases align to TRBD1. The germline CDR1 and CDR2 sequences are KGHDR and SFDVKD. The V and J ends lost 5 bases and 12 bases, in that order; junction bases with no gene match: 5. The CDR3 covers 12 residues. In DNA form, the CDR3 reads TGTGCCACCAGTGCTGGACAGGGAAGGCAGTTCTTC. Protein product: CATSAGQGRQFF.

The V and J genes are TRBV28 and TRBJ2-1; D is unresolved. The V gene lost 3 bases and the J gene lost 15 bases, with 15 bases spanning the gap. CDR3 length: 12 amino acids. In germline, CDR1 is MDHEN, CDR2 SYDVKM. The CDR3 sequence is CASSFELWGLFF. The DNA for the CDR3 is TGTGCCAGCAGTTTTGAGCTCTGGGGTCTGTTCTTC.

The gene calls are TRBV28 and TRBJ1-2, with D perhaps matching TRBD1 (5 bases). From germline, CDR1 is MDHEN and CDR2 SYDVKM. V was clipped by 5 bases and J by 8 bases, with 21 bases between them. This CDR3 region has 15 residues. This CDR3 reads CASSPSRGGDWGYTF. The CDR3 DNA sequence: TGTGCCAGCAGTCCCTCCCGGGGGGGTGATTGGGGCTACACCTTC.

The V call is TRBV7-3, the J call TRBJ2-3; 9 bases map to TRBD1. Looked up from germline, CDR1 is SGHTA and CDR2 is FQGTGA. Trimming took 8 bases from V and 4 from J; bases not matched to a gene: 1. This CDR3 has 12 residues. The DNA of the CDR3 is TGTGCCAGCGGACAGGGGCCAGATACGCAGTATTTT. Protein sequence: CASGQGPDTQYF.

This clonotype has only a few counts. J is TRBJ2-7 and V is TRBV7-8; 7 bases agree with TRBD1. CDR3 size: 15 residues. V lost 5 bases and J lost 1; bases outside the gene matches: 8. The germline CDR1 and CDR2 sequences are SGHVS and FQNEAQ. The DNA for the CDR3 is TGTGCCAGCAGCCCCGGGACAGCTGAGTCCTACGAGCAGTACGTC. Protein: CASSPGTAESYEQYV.

The chain combines TRBV6-2 or TRBV6-3 with TRBJ2-1; 7 bases map to TRBD1. The junction had 8 bases not matched to a gene; V was cut back by 3 bases and J by 12 bases. This CDR3 comprises 13 residues. Germline V gene lookup returns CDR1 MNHEY and CDR2 SVGEGT. CDR3 loop: CASSYLQGQLQFF. CDR3 bases: TGTGCCAGCAGTTATCTACAGGGGCAGCTGCAGTTCTTC.

This clonotype was counted between two and nine times. The V gene is TRBV6-2 or TRBV6-3, the J gene TRBJ1-5; TRBD1 might be the D (6 bases). The CDR3 is made up of 18 amino acids. CDR1 and CDR2 from the germline V gene are MNHEY and SVGEGT. Trimming took off 0 bases at V and 0 bases at J, with 15 bases between the two ends. Written as DNA, the CDR3 is TGTGCCAGCAGTTACTCGATCCCAGGGGCCTATAGCAATCAGCCCCAGCATTTT. This sequence encodes CASSYSIPGAYSNQPQHF.

This rearrangement joins TRBV27 to TRBJ2-2; tentatively, D is TRBD2 (6 bases). Trimming left V 2 bases short and J 2 bases short, with 9 bases between. Germline CDR1 reads MNHEY; CDR2 reads SMNVEV (reference sequence). This CDR3 has 15 residues. The CDR3 nucleotides read TGTGCCAGCAGTTTAGCGGGGATAAACACCGGGGAGCTGTTTTTT. Amino acids: CASSLAGINTGELFF.

This clonotype was observed many times. The V call is TRBV12-3 or TRBV12-4, the J call TRBJ2-2; perhaps TRBD2 as D (6 bases). This CDR3 is built from 12 residues. Trimming took off 5 bases at V and 8 bases at J, with 9 bases between the two ends. The CDR3 sequence: CASSPGSGELFF. As DNA, the CDR3 is TGTGCCAGCAGTCCCGGGAGTGGGGAGCTGTTTTTT.

The chain combines TRBV14 with TRBJ2-5, with TRBD2 identical over 12 bases. Per germline, CDR1 SGHDN and CDR2 FVKESK. V shed 4 bases and J 2 bases; nucleotides not matched to a gene: 8. The CDR3 covers 17 residues. The CDR3 coding sequence is TGTGCCAGCAGCCGGACCCCTAGCGGGGGGGTTCAAGAGACCCAGTACTTC. This translates into CASSRTPSGGVQETQYF.

A few counts support this clonotype. V and J are TRBV6-6 and TRBJ1-1, with a weak D call TRBD1 (6 bases). Germline V gene data show CDR1 as MNHNY and CDR2 as SVGAGI (reference sequence). The CDR3 runs to 13 residues. V was clipped by 5 bases and J by 4 bases, with 11 bases between them. The CDR3 loop reads CASSRQEPTEAFF. CDR3 nucleotides: TGTGCCAGCAGTCGACAGGAGCCCACTGAAGCTTTCTTT.

This rearrangement joins TRBV5-1 to TRBJ2-3; the D is unclear. Between the trimmed V and J ends, which lost 2 bases and 1 base, there was a span of 8 bases. The germline V gene has CDR1 SGHRS and CDR2 YFSETQ. The CDR3 has 14 amino acids. The CDR3 is CASSFLIGTDTQYF. CDR3 nucleotide sequence: TGCGCCAGCAGCTTCCTAATAGGCACAGATACGCAGTATTTT. Variable domain in full (rest from reference TRBV5-1 and TRBJ2-3): KAGVTQTPRYLIKTRGQQVTLSCSPISGHRSVSWYQQTPGQGLQFLFEYFSETQRNKGNFPGRFSGRQFSNSRSEMNVSTLELGDSALYLCASSFLIGTDTQYFGPGTRLTVL.

Only a few counts were recorded for this clonotype. The chain has TRBV7-9 and TRBJ2-2, with D possibly TRBD2 on 5 matching bases. The V gene lost 5 bases and the J gene lost 5 bases, with 12 bases spanning the gap. The CDR3 contains 14 residues. The V gene's germline CDR1 is SEHNR and CDR2 FQNEAQ (reference sequence). DNA for the CDR3: TGTGCCAGCAGCCTCGGACTCCGAACCGGGGAGCTGTTTTTT. It encodes CASSLGLRTGELFF.

This clonotype was seen more than once but under ten times. The rearrangement joins TRBV4-1 to TRBJ1-2, with no clear D. CDR3 length: 16 residues. The V end lost 4 bases, the J end lost 0 bases, and 15 bases lay between the germline ends. Germline lookup yields CDR1 MGHRA and CDR2 YSYEKL. CDR3 region: CASSPDTWGTNYGYTF. In DNA, the CDR3 is TGCGCCAGCAGCCCCGACACGTGGGGAACTAACTATGGCTACACCTTC.

This clonotype was counted only a few times. V is TRBV12-3 or TRBV12-4 and J is TRBJ1-5, with D possibly TRBD1 on 5 matching bases. V was pared by 3 bases and J by 1 base, with 7 bases between. The CDR3 has 14 amino acids. CDR3 amino acids: CASSFWGSNQPQHF. CDR3 nucleotide sequence: TGTGCCAGCAGTTTTTGGGGGAGCAATCAGCCCCAGCATTTT.

J is TRBJ2-1 and V is TRBV7-2; D is perhaps TRBD2 (5 bases). CDR3 length: 15 residues. The V gene's germline CDR1 is SGHTA and CDR2 FQGNSA. V shed 4 bases and J shed 8 bases, with 18 bases lying between them. CDR3 in DNA: TGTGCCAGCAGCTCCAAGCGGCCCTATTTGGATGAGCAGTTCTTC. Translation gives CASSSKRPYLDEQFF. Supplemented by reference TRBV7-2 and TRBJ2-1, the full variable domain reads GAGVSQSPSNKVTEKGKDVELRCDPISGHTALYWYRQSLGQGLEFLIYFQGNSAPDKSGLPSDRFSAERTGGSVSTLTIQRTQQEDSAVYLCASSSKRPYLDEQFFGPGTRLTVL.

This clonotype showed up just a few times. The chain carries TRBV6-2 or TRBV6-3 and TRBJ2-3; D remains ambiguous. This CDR3 is 12 amino acids long. V shed 11 bases and J shed 4 bases, with 13 bases lying between them. Germline lookup yields CDR1 MNHEY and CDR2 SVGEGT. CDR3 sequence (DNA): TGTGCCGCGAGGACGTTTTCAGATACGCAGTATTTT. This sequence encodes CAARTFSDTQYF.

V is TRBV5-1 and J is TRBJ1-2; TRBD1 matches 8 bases. Trimming took 5 bases from V and 4 from J; bases not matched to a gene: 13. In germline, CDR1 is SGHRS, CDR2 YFSETQ. CDR3 length equals 16 residues. CDR3 bases: TGCGCCAGCAGAAAGGGACAGGACCCGTCTAGCTATGGCTACACCTTC. As protein: CASRKGQDPSSYGYTF.

This clonotype has only a few counts. This chain links TRBV4-1 with TRBJ2-5, with TRBD1 identical over 7 bases. CDR1 MGHRA and CDR2 YSYEKL come from the germline V gene. The length of the CDR3 is 13 residues. V lost 0 bases and J lost 9; bases outside the gene matches: 4. This CDR3 is CASSQDRGRPQYF. CDR3 DNA: TGCGCCAGCAGCCAAGATAGGGGGCGACCCCAGTACTTC.

This clonotype occurred many times. V is TRBV7-8 and J is TRBJ2-7; 11 bases line up with TRBD1. Trimming cost V 4 bases and J 3 bases; bases outside gene matches: 8. The CDR3 extends over 16 amino acids. Germline CDR1 and CDR2: SGHVS and FQNEAQ. CDR3 amino acids: CASSSGQGASLYEQYF. The CDR3 DNA is TGTGCCAGCAGCTCCGGACAGGGGGCTTCCCTCTACGAGCAGTACTTC.

This clonotype was counted between two and nine times. The chain has TRBV7-2 and TRBJ1-2, with TRBD1 identical over 9 bases. Trimming cost V 5 bases and J 9 bases; bases outside gene matches: 7. The CDR3 covers 13 residues. CDR1 is SGHTA and CDR2 is FQGNSA in the germline V gene. CDR3 nucleotides: TGTGCCAGCAGCCCGGGACAGGGAGGGCGCTACACCTTC. Protein product: CASSPGQGGRYTF.

J is TRBJ2-1 and V is TRBV9; 8 bases match TRBD2. The germline gives CDR1 SGDLS, CDR2 YYNGEE. V lost 0 bases to trimming and J lost 6 bases; unmatched junction nucleotides: 11. The CDR3 spans 17 residues. The CDR3 DNA is TGTGCCAGCAGCGTAGCCCCCTTGCGGGGGGCCGGCAATGAGCAGTTCTTC. Encoded protein: CASSVAPLRGAGNEQFF. Filled out from reference TRBV9 and TRBJ2-1, the complete variable domain reads DSGVTQTPKHLITATGQRVTLRCSPRSGDLSVYWYQQSLDQGLQFLIQYYNGEERAKGNILERFSAQQFPDLHSELNLSSLELGDSALYFCASSVAPLRGAGNEQFFGPGTRLTVL.

This clonotype has a single count. The rearrangement joins TRBV18 to TRBJ1-1; maybe TRBD1 (5 bases). CDR1 KGHSH and CDR2 LQKENI come from the germline V gene. Trimming took off 2 bases at V and 3 bases at J, with 10 bases between the two ends. The length of the CDR3 is 14 residues. CDR3: CASSPGRVDTEAFF. The CDR3 coding sequence is TGTGCCAGCTCACCAGGCAGGGTGGACACTGAAGCTTTCTTT.

This rearrangement joins TRBV2 to TRBJ2-5, with D uncertain. CDR3 length: 13 residues. V gave up 1 base and J gave up 5 bases, with 8 bases separating them. From germline, CDR1 is SNHLY and CDR2 FYNNEI. The DNA of the CDR3 is TGTGCCAGCAGTGAAGAAGTACTGGAGACCCAGTACTTC. Translating it yields CASSEEVLETQYF.